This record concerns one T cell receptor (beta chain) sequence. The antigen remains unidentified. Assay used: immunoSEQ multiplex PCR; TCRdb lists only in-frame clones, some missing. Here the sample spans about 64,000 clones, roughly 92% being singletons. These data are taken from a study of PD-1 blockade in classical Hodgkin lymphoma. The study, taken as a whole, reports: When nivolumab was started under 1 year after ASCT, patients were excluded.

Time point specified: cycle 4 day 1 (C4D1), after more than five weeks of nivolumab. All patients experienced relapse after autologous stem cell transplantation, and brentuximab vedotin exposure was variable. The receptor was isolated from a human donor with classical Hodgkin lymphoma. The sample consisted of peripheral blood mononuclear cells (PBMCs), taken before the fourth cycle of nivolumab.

In DNA form, the CDR3 reads TGTGCCAGCAGGCCTACAGGGAACTATGGCTACACCTTC. Its protein product is CASRPTGNYGYTF. The chain couples TRBV28 to TRBJ1-2, with TRBD1 as a possible D gene (6 bases). Germline CDR1 is MDHEN and CDR2 is SYDVKM. The CDR3 runs 13 residues. Trimming shortened V by 6 bases and J by 2 bases, and 10 bases separated the two germline ends.